A selection of T cell receptor beta chains follows, all from one sample in a study of naive and memory T cell subsets. TCRdb re-analysed the UMI-ligation and nested PCR reads in MiXCR, keeping a single row per CDR3 protein. The repertoire includes 90,000 to 120,000 distinct CDR3 sequences, roughly 15% of them detected once, and about 3% sits in the top ten. Sequencing was done on a sample of naive CD8+ T cells from blood. These receptors came from a human donor in good health. Each CDR3 is given with its conserved first and last residue. D genes are given only for firm matches. The listing skips clone size in some rows; elsewhere it reads once, few, many or a size class.

clone_size	v_call	j_call	d_call	cdr3_aa	cdr3_nt
many	TRBV14	TRBJ2-3	.	CASSQDPRGPSLGTDTQYF	TGTGCCAGCAGCCAAGATCCCCGGGGGCCTTCTCTTGGAACAGATACGCAGTATTTT
.	TRBV7-2	TRBJ1-4	.	CASSLLTGGFGEKLFF	TGTGCCAGCAGCTTATTGACCGGTGGGTTTGGAGAAAAACTGTTTTTT
.	TRBV20-1	TRBJ2-7	.	CSASGIDRREQYF	TGCAGTGCTTCCGGGATAGACCGTCGCGAGCAGTACTTC
many	TRBV29-1	TRBJ2-7	.	CSVGGPGSPDPYEQYF	TGCAGCGTTGGGGGCCCGGGGAGCCCCGATCCCTACGAGCAGTACTTC
.	TRBV28	TRBJ2-5	.	CASRSPGETQYF	TGTGCCAGCAGATCCCCGGGGGAGACCCAGTACTTC
few	TRBV3-1	TRBJ2-7	.	CASSPYEQYF	TGTGCCAGCAGCCCCTACGAGCAGTACTTC
many	TRBV12-5	TRBJ2-7	.	CASGLVDSLSYEQYF	TGTGCTAGTGGCTTGGTAGACAGCCTATCCTACGAGCAGTACTTC
few	TRBV6-2/TRBV6-3	TRBJ2-7	TRBD2	CASSYSSRGAYEQYF	TGTGCCAGCAGTTACTCGTCGCGGGGGGCCTACGAGCAGTACTTC
.	TRBV6-1	TRBJ2-7	.	CATLPRPTGEQYF	TGTGCCACGCTACCCCGGCCGACCGGCGAGCAGTACTTC
.	TRBV10-3	TRBJ1-4	.	CAISESGTSYEKLFF	TGTGCCATCAGTGAGTCGGGGACATCCTATGAAAAACTGTTTTTT
few	TRBV3-1	TRBJ2-5	.	CASSQDLAVQETQYF	TGTGCCAGCAGCCAAGACTTGGCGGTACAAGAGACCCAGTACTTC
few	TRBV7-9	TRBJ2-7	.	CASSHDTAYEQYF	TGTGCCAGCAGCCATGACACCGCCTACGAGCAGTACTTC
.	TRBV4-2	TRBJ2-7	TRBD1	CASSQASEGDREYF	TGTGCCAGCAGCCAAGCCTCAGAGGGGGACAGGGAATACTTC
few	TRBV12-3/TRBV12-4	TRBJ1-2	TRBD1	CASTPKGAGYGYTF	TGTGCCAGCACCCCTAAGGGGGCTGGCTATGGCTACACCTTC
many	TRBV2	TRBJ2-7	.	CASSGGGIYEQYF	TGTGCCAGCTCCGGTGGGGGGATCTACGAGCAGTACTTC
.	TRBV27	TRBJ1-1	TRBD1	CASSWDRGTEAFF	TGTGCCAGCAGTTGGGACAGGGGCACTGAAGCTTTCTTT
.	TRBV24-1	TRBJ2-3	.	CATSDLVDTDTQYF	TGTGCCACCAGTGATTTGGTGGACACAGATACGCAGTATTTT
.	TRBV10-3	TRBJ1-2	.	CAISETPNRKRDYGYTF	TGTGCCATCAGTGAGACCCCTAATAGGAAAAGGGACTATGGCTACACCTTC
.	TRBV12-3/TRBV12-4	TRBJ2-1	TRBD2	CASSLAGEYNEQFF	TGTGCCAGCAGTCTAGCGGGGGAATACAATGAGCAGTTCTTC
few	TRBV10-3	TRBJ2-5	TRBD2	CAISEVWREEQQETQYF	TGTGCCATCAGTGAAGTATGGCGGGAGGAACAACAAGAGACCCAGTACTTC
.	TRBV7-2	TRBJ2-7	.	CATTSSQGEQYF	TGTGCCACTACTAGCTCCCAGGGCGAGCAGTACTTC
few	TRBV2	TRBJ2-7	TRBD1	CASDPGQGNPEQYF	TGTGCCAGCGATCCGGGACAGGGGAACCCCGAGCAGTACTTC
many	TRBV7-3	TRBJ2-7	.	CASSPSGSGEQYF	TGTGCCAGCAGCCCCTCGGGGTCGGGCGAGCAGTACTTC
.	TRBV12-3/TRBV12-4	TRBJ2-1	TRBD2	CASRQGLAGAAEQFF	TGTGCCAGCAGGCAAGGACTAGCGGGAGCTGCTGAGCAGTTCTTC
.	TRBV27	TRBJ1-1	.	CATIPPVWRTEAFF	TGTGCCACCATTCCTCCCGTTTGGAGGACTGAAGCTTTCTTT
.	TRBV10-3	TRBJ2-3	.	CAISESSEEYF	TGTGCCATCAGTGAGTCGAGTGAGGAGTATTTT
many	TRBV5-4	TRBJ2-2	.	CASGAGYTIHTGELFF	TGTGCCAGCGGGGCGGGGTACACAATTCACACCGGGGAGCTGTTTTTT
many	TRBV5-1	TRBJ2-7	.	CASSLGTDYEQYF	TGCGCCAGCAGCTTGGGGACAGACTACGAGCAGTACTTC
.	TRBV6-2/TRBV6-3	TRBJ2-1	.	CASSRVGGWDEQFF	TGTGCCAGCAGCCGGGTGGGGGGCTGGGATGAGCAGTTCTTC
many	TRBV10-3	TRBJ1-5	TRBD1	CAIRRTGKNQPQHF	TGTGCCATCAGGAGGACAGGGAAAAATCAGCCCCAGCATTTT
many	TRBV30	TRBJ1-2	TRBD1	CAWSVGTAYYGYTF	TGTGCCTGGAGTGTAGGGACAGCGTACTATGGCTACACCTTC
.	TRBV7-9	TRBJ1-1	.	CASSLPPNTEAFF	TGTGCCAGCAGCTTGCCCCCGAACACTGAAGCTTTCTTT
few	TRBV2	TRBJ2-7	TRBD1	CASGDRGMDEQYF	TGTGCCAGCGGGGACAGGGGGATGGACGAGCAGTACTTC
once	TRBV7-6	TRBJ2-3	.	CASSLGTPGYTYTQYF	TGTGCCAGCAGCTTAGGGACCCCGGGGTACACATATACGCAGTATTTT
few	TRBV7-9	TRBJ2-6	.	CASSLGLVTSSGANVLTF	TGTGCCAGCAGCTTAGGTTTGGTCACCTCCTCTGGGGCCAACGTCCTGACTTTC
many	TRBV6-2/TRBV6-3	TRBJ2-5	TRBD1	CASSYSSGTGGETQYF	TGTGCCAGCAGTTACTCCTCCGGGACAGGGGGAGAGACCCAGTACTTC
.	TRBV20-1	TRBJ1-4	.	CSAREWGNEKLFF	TGCAGTGCTAGGGAGTGGGGAAATGAAAAACTGTTTTTT
few	TRBV10-3	TRBJ2-7	.	CAISETSLVSYEQYF	TGTGCCATCAGTGAGACCTCTTTGGTCTCCTACGAGCAGTACTTC
.	TRBV12-3/TRBV12-4	TRBJ1-2	.	CASSFAPDTVGANYGYTF	TGTGCCAGCAGTTTTGCTCCAGATACAGTCGGGGCTAACTATGGCTACACCTTC
.	TRBV12-3/TRBV12-4	TRBJ1-5	.	CASTLGHYSNQPQHF	TGTGCCAGCACCCTGGGACACTATAGCAATCAGCCCCAGCATTTT
.	TRBV6-1	TRBJ2-1	.	CASSGRQVEVF	TGTGCCAGCAGTGGGCGACAGGTCGAGGTCTTC
.	TRBV28	TRBJ2-7	.	CASSLLNSGDEQYF	TGTGCCAGCAGTTTACTAAACTCAGGTGACGAGCAGTACTTC
.	TRBV13	TRBJ1-2	.	CASTRQSHYGYTF	TGTGCCAGCACCCGACAGTCTCACTATGGCTACACCTTC
few	TRBV21-1	TRBJ1-1	.	CASSIKPGQIPEAFF	TGTGCCAGCAGCATAAAACCGGGACAGATCCCTGAAGCTTTCTTT
.	TRBV12-3/TRBV12-4	TRBJ1-2	TRBD1	CASSLGGQINYGYTF	TGTGCCAGCAGTTTAGGGGGACAGATTAACTATGGCTACACCTTC
few	TRBV27	TRBJ1-6	.	CASSFQLLSPLHF	TGTGCCAGCAGTTTCCAGTTGTTGTCACCCCTCCACTTT
many	TRBV29-1	TRBJ2-3	.	CSVGSDTQYF	TGCAGCGTCGGATCGGATACGCAGTATTTT
many	TRBV10-3	TRBJ1-1	.	CAISENTEAFF	TGTGCCATCAGTGAGAACACTGAAGCTTTCTTT